Below are 27 T cell receptor beta chains sequenced from a single sample in a study of radiotherapy plus CTLA-4 blockade in lung cancer. TCRdb keeps only in-frame clones here, not all; method: immunoSEQ multiplex PCR. This table holds under 110,000 clones, about 83% found once. The sequencing used peripheral blood, collected from a patient treated with radiotherapy plus ipilimumab. These receptors were taken from a human donor with non-small cell lung cancer that progressed on radiotherapy plus ipilimumab. Some clones in this sample may be carry-over from other donors' samples.

The chain employs TRBV10-3 and TRBJ2-1; TRBD1 aligns across 8 bases. After removal of 0 bases from V and 9 bases from J, the junction contained 13 bases not matched to a gene. The germline gives CDR1 ENHRY, CDR2 SYGVKD. The CDR3 is 17 residues long. CDR3 sequence: CAISESTRDRSVGEQFF. CDR3 sequence (DNA): TGTGCCATCAGTGAGTCGACTCGGGACAGGTCCGTAGGTGAGCAGTTCTTC.

This chain links TRBV29-1 with TRBJ2-3, with TRBD2 matching 9 bases. V trimming: 4 bases; J trimming: 6 bases; junction bases outside the gene matches: 8. Germline-derived CDR1 and CDR2 are SQVTM and ANQGSEA. CDR3 length: 14 residues. The CDR3 loop is CSVGGGGASDTQYF. CDR3 nucleotide sequence: TGCAGCGTTGGAGGCGGGGGGGCCTCGGATACGCAGTATTTT.

V gene TRBV5-4 combines with J gene TRBJ2-5; D is unclear. There are 14 residues in the CDR3. Looked up from germline, CDR1 is SGHNT and CDR2 is YYREEE (reference sequence). Trimming removed 4 bases at V and 5 bases at J, with 15 bases between. The CDR3: CASSLVDAPETQYF. Here the CDR3 DNA reads TGTGCCAGCAGCCTAGTTGACGCTCCGGAGACCCAGTACTTC.

J is TRBJ2-3 and V is TRBV7-3; D gene uncertain. CDR3 size: 13 residues. Germline CDR1 SGHTA, CDR2 FQGTGA. V was shortened by 1 base and J by 1 base, with 3 bases between the two germline ends. CDR3 bases: TGTGCCAGCAGCTTAAGCCGCACAGATACGCAGTATTTT. Translating it yields CASSLSRTDTQYF. Full variable domain (rest looked up from reference TRBV7-3 and TRBJ2-3): GAGVSQTPSNKVTEKGKYVELRCDPISGHTALYWYRQSLGQGPEFLIYFQGTGAADDSGLPNDRFFAVRPEGSVSTLKIQRTERGDSAVYLCASSLSRTDTQYFGPGTRLTVL.

The rearrangement joins TRBV2 to TRBJ1-3; D ambiguous. The V and J ends lost 5 bases and 2 bases respectively, with 7 bases between them. CDR1 is SNHLY, CDR2 FYNNEI, per germline. This CDR3 contains 13 residues. The CDR3 DNA is TGTGCCAGCAGTACAAATACTGGAAACACCATATATTTT. Translated, it gives CASSTNTGNTIYF.

This chain joins TRBV7-9 and TRBJ1-2, with 7 bases that match TRBD1. The CDR3 length is 14 residues. The germline V gene encodes CDR1 SEHNR and CDR2 FQNEAQ (reference sequence). With V trimmed by 4 bases and J by 5 bases, 7 bases remained unmatched. The CDR3 spells CASSSIGTEYGYTF. The CDR3 DNA sequence: TGTGCCAGCAGCTCGATCGGGACAGAATATGGCTACACCTTC.

The chain uses TRBV6-5 and TRBJ1-4, with a tentative D call TRBD1 (5 bases). This CDR3 is 15 amino acids long. Between the trimmed V and J ends, which lost 6 bases and 3 bases, there was a span of 14 bases. The germline CDR1 and CDR2 sequences are MNHEY and SVGAGI. CDR3 amino acids: CASRGRDEANEKLFF. The CDR3 region has the DNA TGTGCCAGCAGGGGACGTGACGAGGCTAATGAAAAACTGTTTTTT.

V is TRBV7-3 and J is TRBJ2-7, with 8 bases that match TRBD1. The V gene's germline CDR1 is SGHTA and CDR2 FQGTGA. With V trimmed by 1 base and J by 7 bases, 12 bases remained unmatched. This CDR3 is 16 amino acids long. The CDR3 loop reads CASSLMAATGAGEQYF. CDR3 DNA sequence: TGTGCCAGCAGCTTAATGGCCGCGACAGGGGCGGGAGAGCAGTACTTC.

V usage is TRBV4-3 and J usage is TRBJ2-2; D gene unclear. The V and J ends lost 4 bases and 0 bases respectively, with 9 bases between them. Looked up from germline, CDR1 is LGHNA and CDR2 is YSLEER. This CDR3 is built from 15 residues. CDR3 region: CASSPGVSNTGELFF. The CDR3 DNA is TGCGCCAGCAGCCCTGGGGTTTCGAACACCGGGGAGCTGTTTTTT.

The chain employs TRBV6-1 and TRBJ2-2; D possibly corresponds to TRBD1 (6 bases). CDR3 length: 14 amino acids. V dropped 6 bases and J dropped 7 bases, with 15 bases sitting between them. Germline V lookup: CDR1 MNHNS, CDR2 SASEGT. DNA of the CDR3: TGTGCCAGCAGCCTCGGGACACAGGGCGGGGAGCTGTTTTTT. Protein: CASSLGTQGGELFF.

The chain has TRBV5-1 and TRBJ1-1; 9 bases are shared with TRBD1. The CDR3 is made up of 13 amino acids. CDR1 and CDR2 from the germline V gene are SGHRS and YFSETQ. J was trimmed by 1 base and V by 7 bases; bases with no gene match: 2. For the CDR3, the DNA is TGCGCCAGCGGGACAGGGAGGAACACTGAAGCTTTCTTT. It translates to CASGTGRNTEAFF.

CDR3 bases: TGCAGCGTTGACATCTCTGGAAACACCATATATTTT. Translated, it gives CSVDISGNTIYF. The chain has TRBV29-1 and TRBJ1-3; D is undetermined. The length of the CDR3 is 12 residues. The germline V and J ends were trimmed by 3 bases and 0 bases, with 3 bases remaining between them. CDR1 and CDR2 from the germline V gene are SQVTM and ANQGSEA.

This chain links TRBV15 with TRBJ1-1; the match to TRBD1 covers 8 bases. CDR3 length equals 14 residues. With 0 bases clipped from V and 11 bases from J, the junction kept 8 bases outside the gene matches. CDR1 and CDR2 from the germline V gene are LNHNV and YYDKDF (reference sequence). Here the CDR3 DNA reads TGTGCCACCAGCAGAGATTTCCAGGGGGCGTGGGCTTTCTTT. This encodes CATSRDFQGAWAFF.

This chain connects TRBV5-1 to TRBJ2-2, with 8 bases that match TRBD2. CDR1 and CDR2 from the germline V gene are SGHRS and YFSETQ. The CDR3 is 15 residues long. After removal of 4 bases from V and 5 bases from J, the junction contained 7 bases not matched to a gene. The CDR3 is CASSRQRGRTGELFF. CDR3 DNA: TGCGCCAGCAGCCGGCAGCGGGGGAGGACCGGGGAGCTGTTTTTT.

The count of this clone is one. The chain recombines TRBV9 with TRBJ2-1; D unresolved. The CDR3 extends over 15 amino acids. V dropped 0 bases and J dropped 0 bases, with 7 bases sitting between them. Germline V gene sequence: CDR1 SGDLS, CDR2 YYNGEE. This CDR3 reads CASSVGSNSYNEQFF. The CDR3 nucleotides are TGTGCCAGCAGCGTAGGGTCTAACTCCTACAATGAGCAGTTCTTC.

This sequence joins TRBV5-1 and TRBJ2-2; 7 bases align to TRBD1. The CDR3 totals 17 residues. The germline V gene has CDR1 SGHRS and CDR2 YFSETQ. V lost 2 bases and J lost 3; bases outside the gene matches: 10. DNA of the CDR3: TGCGCCAGCAGCTTCTTAATGTGGGACAGTTACACCGGGGAGCTGTTTTTT. Protein product: CASSFLMWDSYTGELFF.

This chain uses TRBV11-2 with TRBJ1-1; 9 nucleotides align to TRBD1. V trimming: 5 bases; J trimming: 5 bases; junction bases outside the gene matches: 3. CDR1 is SGHAT and CDR2 is FQNNGV in the germline V gene. The CDR3 length is 13 residues. CDR3 nucleotide sequence: TGTGCCAGCAGCCCAGGACAGGGGACTGAAGCTTTCTTT. Amino acids: CASSPGQGTEAFF.

This clone was observed a few times. The rearrangement joins TRBV5-1 to TRBJ2-3; D ambiguous. Trimming took off 5 bases at V and 2 bases at J, with 9 bases between the two ends. The CDR3 length is 13 residues. Germline V gene sequence: CDR1 SGHRS, CDR2 YFSETQ. CDR3 nucleotide sequence: TGCGCCAGCAGTTCCTCCCCCACAGATACGCAGTATTTT. As protein: CASSSSPTDTQYF.

The J gene is TRBJ2-7, the V gene TRBV5-4, with D perhaps matching TRBD1 (6 bases). Germline CDR1 and CDR2: SGHNT and YYREEE (reference sequence). V dropped 5 bases and J dropped 5 bases, with 14 bases sitting between them. The CDR3 runs to 13 residues. The CDR3 is CASSNPGVDEQYF. The CDR3 DNA reads TGTGCCAGCAGTAATCCAGGGGTGGACGAGCAGTACTTC.

The rearrangement links TRBV4-1 to TRBJ1-1; D gene uncertain. Trimming took 0 bases from V and 0 from J, leaving 8 bases between them. CDR3 length equals 15 residues. The V gene's germline CDR1 is MGHRA and CDR2 YSYEKL. The CDR3 loop is CASSQERLMNTEAFF. The CDR3 DNA reads TGCGCCAGCAGCCAAGAAAGACTGATGAACACTGAAGCTTTCTTT.

The CDR3 sequence is CASRRTALGSPLHF. The CDR3 bases are TGTGCCAGCAGGCGGACAGCTTTAGGTTCACCCCTCCACTTT. This chain uses TRBV6-6 with TRBJ1-6; tentative D call: TRBD1 (6 bases). Per the germline V gene, CDR1 is MNHNY and CDR2 is SVGAGI (reference sequence). This CDR3 contains 14 residues. V lost 6 bases, J lost 9 bases, and 15 bases lay in between.

The rearrangement joins TRBV18 to TRBJ1-5; D perhaps matches TRBD1 (6 bases). Deletions cut 2 bases from V and 1 base from J, with 9 bases between. Per the germline V gene, CDR1 is KGHSH and CDR2 is LQKENI. This CDR3 has 15 amino acids. CDR3 DNA: TGTGCCAGCTCACCAGGGACATTGAGCAATCAGCCCCAGCATTTT. Protein product: CASSPGTLSNQPQHF.

V usage is TRBV7-8 and J usage is TRBJ1-1; a possible D gene is TRBD1 (6 bases). Germline V gives CDR1 SGHVS, CDR2 FQNEAQ. This CDR3 comprises 13 residues. V was cut by 2 bases and J by 8 bases, with 12 bases left in between. Here the CDR3 reads CASSLTGGREAFF. The CDR3 region has the DNA TGTGCCAGCAGCTTAACGGGGGGCAGAGAAGCTTTCTTT.

The rearrangement uses TRBV5-1 and TRBJ2-5; D is unclear. The last part of the DNA fits TRBJ2-7 better; the J call may be wrong. CDR1 is SGHRS, CDR2 YFSETQ, per germline. The CDR3 runs 14 residues. Written as DNA, the CDR3 is TGCGCCAGCAGCGCGGAGACGGCTTCCTACGAGCAGTACTTC. Protein sequence: CASSAETASYEQYF.

V usage is TRBV19 and J usage is TRBJ1-2, with 8 bases matching TRBD1. Trimming took 4 bases from V and 12 from J; bases not matched to a gene: 4. There are 11 residues in the CDR3. In germline, CDR1 is LNHDA, CDR2 SQIVND (reference sequence). CDR3 sequence reads: CASSTDRENTF. The CDR3 coding sequence is TGTGCCAGTAGTACGGACAGGGAAAACACCTTC.

The chain uses TRBV15 and TRBJ1-4; D is ambiguous. Trimming removed 2 bases at V and 8 bases at J, with 15 bases between. Germline CDR1 reads LNHNV; CDR2 reads YYDKDF (reference sequence). The CDR3 is 15 residues long. The CDR3 bases are TGTGCCACCAGCAGAATGCAGATGTCCGGCGAAAAACTGTTTTTT. It specifies CATSRMQMSGEKLFF.

This CDR3 reads CASSTRGKSNEGASVETQYF. The CDR3, as DNA: TGTGCCAGTAGTACCCGAGGGAAGTCGAATGAGGGGGCGAGTGTAGAGACCCAGTACTTC. The chain combines TRBV19 with TRBJ2-5; 7 positions agree with TRBD1. Germline values: CDR1 LNHDA, CDR2 SQIVND (reference sequence). The trim removed 4 bases at V and 4 bases at J, leaving 24 bases unmatched. The CDR3 is 20 residues long.